What follows are 2 T cell receptor beta chains derived from one specimen sequenced in a study of T-cell reconstitution after alpha-beta-depleted transplantation in children. Preparing the TCRbeta library involved the use of unique molecular identifiers. One entry per CDR3 protein results from TCRdb running MiXCR on the PCR reads. The sample carries 540,000 or so distinct CDR3 sequences, 20% to 25% recorded once. The sequences come from PBMCs, mostly from graft donor cells, collected 360 days after TCRalphabeta/CD19-depleted stem cell transplant. These TCRs come from a boy younger than two who had a stem cell transplant for acute myeloid leukemia, so the T cells may come from the graft donor.

This clonotype came up many times. This sequence joins TRBV6-5 and TRBJ2-1, with TRBD2 matching 8 bases. The V gene's germline CDR1 is MNHEY and CDR2 SVGAGI. J was trimmed by 6 bases and V by 5 bases; bases with no gene match: 9. The CDR3 is made up of 15 amino acids. DNA of the CDR3: TGTGCCAGCAGTCCCCGGGGCGGGGGGACCAATGAGCAGTTCTTC. As protein: CASSPRGGGTNEQFF.

This chain joins TRBV20-1 and TRBJ2-6; tentatively, D is TRBD1 (5 bases). The ends were cut back, 0 bases at V and 2 bases at J, with 14 bases in the middle. The CDR3 spans 17 residues. Looked up from germline, CDR1 is DFQATT and CDR2 is SNEGSKA (reference sequence). The DNA for the CDR3 is TGCAGTGCTAGAGATACCCAGGGTTGGGCTGGGGCCAACGTCCTGACTTTC. Protein: CSARDTQGWAGANVLTF.